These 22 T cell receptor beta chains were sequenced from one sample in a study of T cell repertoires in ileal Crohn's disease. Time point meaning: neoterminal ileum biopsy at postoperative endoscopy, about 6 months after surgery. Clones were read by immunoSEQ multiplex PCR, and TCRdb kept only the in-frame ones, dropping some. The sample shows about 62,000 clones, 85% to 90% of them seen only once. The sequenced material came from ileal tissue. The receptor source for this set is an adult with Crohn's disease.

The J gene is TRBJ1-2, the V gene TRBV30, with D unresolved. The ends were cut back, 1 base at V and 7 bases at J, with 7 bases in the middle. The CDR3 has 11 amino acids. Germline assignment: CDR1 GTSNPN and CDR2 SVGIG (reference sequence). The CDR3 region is CAWSAGVGYTF. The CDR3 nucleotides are TGTGCCTGGAGTGCCGGGGTTGGCTACACCTTC.

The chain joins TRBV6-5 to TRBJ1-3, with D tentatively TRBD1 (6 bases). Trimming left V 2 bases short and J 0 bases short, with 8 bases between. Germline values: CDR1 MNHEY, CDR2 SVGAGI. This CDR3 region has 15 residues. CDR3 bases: TGTGCCAGCAGTTACAGGGGGAACTCTGGAAACACCATATATTTT. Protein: CASSYRGNSGNTIYF.

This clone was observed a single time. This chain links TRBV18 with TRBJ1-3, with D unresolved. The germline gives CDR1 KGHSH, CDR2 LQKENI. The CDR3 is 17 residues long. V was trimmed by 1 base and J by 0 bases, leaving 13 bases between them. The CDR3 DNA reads TGTGCCAGCTCACCACGAGCGGGAATCGACTCTGGAAACACCATATATTTT. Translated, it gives CASSPRAGIDSGNTIYF.

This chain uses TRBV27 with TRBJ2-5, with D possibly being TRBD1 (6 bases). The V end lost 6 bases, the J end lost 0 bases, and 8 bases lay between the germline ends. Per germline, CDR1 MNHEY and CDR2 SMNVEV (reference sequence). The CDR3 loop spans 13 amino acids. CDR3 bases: TGTGCCAGCAGCTGGACAGACCAAGAGACCCAGTACTTC. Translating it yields CASSWTDQETQYF.

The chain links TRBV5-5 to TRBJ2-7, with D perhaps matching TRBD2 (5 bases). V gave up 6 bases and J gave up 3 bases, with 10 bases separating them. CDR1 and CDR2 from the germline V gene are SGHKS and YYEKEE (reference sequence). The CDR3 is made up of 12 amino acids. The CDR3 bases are TGTGCCAGCAACCCGGGGAACTACGAGCAGTACTTC. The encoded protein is CASNPGNYEQYF.

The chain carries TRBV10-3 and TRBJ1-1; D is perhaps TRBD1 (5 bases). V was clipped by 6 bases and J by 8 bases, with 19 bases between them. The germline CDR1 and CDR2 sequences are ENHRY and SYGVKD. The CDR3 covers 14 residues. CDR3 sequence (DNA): TGTGCCATCAGGGGGGAGGACTGGGTGGGAGAAGCTTTCTTT. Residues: CAIRGEDWVGEAFF.

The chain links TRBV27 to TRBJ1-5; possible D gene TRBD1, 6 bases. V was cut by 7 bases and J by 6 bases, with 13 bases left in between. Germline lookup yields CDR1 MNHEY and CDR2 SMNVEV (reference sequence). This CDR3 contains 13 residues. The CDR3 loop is CASTNDRSQPQHF. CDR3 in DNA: TGTGCCAGCACCAACGACAGGAGTCAGCCCCAGCATTTT.

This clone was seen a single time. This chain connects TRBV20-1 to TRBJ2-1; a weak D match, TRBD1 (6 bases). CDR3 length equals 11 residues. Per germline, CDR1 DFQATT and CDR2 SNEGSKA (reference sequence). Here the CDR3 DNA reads TGCAGCGCACAGGGTTCCGATGAGCAGTTCTTC. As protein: CSAQGSDEQFF.

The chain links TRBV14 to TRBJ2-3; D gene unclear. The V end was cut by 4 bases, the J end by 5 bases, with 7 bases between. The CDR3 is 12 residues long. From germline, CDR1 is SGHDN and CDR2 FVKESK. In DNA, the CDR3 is TGTGCCAGCAGCCCAAACAGAGATACGCAGTATTTT. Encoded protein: CASSPNRDTQYF.

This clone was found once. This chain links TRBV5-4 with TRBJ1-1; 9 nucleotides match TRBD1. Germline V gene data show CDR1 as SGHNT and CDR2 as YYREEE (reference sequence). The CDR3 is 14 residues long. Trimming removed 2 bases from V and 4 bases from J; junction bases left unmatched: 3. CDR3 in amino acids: CASSLYRGPTEAFF. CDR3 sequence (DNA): TGTGCCAGCAGCTTATACAGGGGGCCCACTGAAGCTTTCTTT.

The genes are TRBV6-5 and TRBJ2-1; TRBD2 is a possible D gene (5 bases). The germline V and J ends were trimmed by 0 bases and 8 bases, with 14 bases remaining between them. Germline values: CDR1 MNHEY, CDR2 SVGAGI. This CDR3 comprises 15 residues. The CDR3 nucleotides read TGTGCCAGCAGTTACTCGAGGTCTGGGGAGCATGAGCAGTTCTTC. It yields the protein CASSYSRSGEHEQFF.

The CDR3 DNA is TGCGCCAGCAGCCAAGACTCGCAAGAAGCGGGAGAGCAGTACTTC. It encodes CASSQDSQEAGEQYF. The rearrangement joins TRBV4-3 to TRBJ2-7; the match to TRBD2 covers 7 bases. With V trimmed by 0 bases and J by 7 bases, 9 bases remained unmatched. CDR3 size: 15 residues. Germline CDR1 is LGHNA and CDR2 is YSLEER.

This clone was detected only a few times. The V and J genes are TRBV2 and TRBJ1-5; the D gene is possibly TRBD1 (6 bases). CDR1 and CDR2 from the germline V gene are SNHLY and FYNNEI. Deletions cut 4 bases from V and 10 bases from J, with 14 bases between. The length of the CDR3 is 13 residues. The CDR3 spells CASSAGEGHPQHF. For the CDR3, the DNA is TGTGCCAGCAGTGCAGGGGAGGGCCATCCCCAGCATTTT. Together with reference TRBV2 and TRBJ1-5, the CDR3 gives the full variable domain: EPEVTQTPSHQVTQMGQEVILRCVPISNHLYFYWYRQILGQKVEFLVSFYNNEISEKSEIFDDQFSVERPDGSNFTLKIRSTKLEDSAMYFCASSAGEGHPQHFGDGTRLSIL.

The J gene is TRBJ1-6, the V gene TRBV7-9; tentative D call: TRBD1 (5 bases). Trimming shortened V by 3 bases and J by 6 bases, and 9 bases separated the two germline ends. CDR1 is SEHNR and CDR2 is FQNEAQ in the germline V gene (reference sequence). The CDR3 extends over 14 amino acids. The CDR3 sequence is CASSFGQPNSPLHF. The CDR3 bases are TGTGCCAGCAGCTTTGGACAACCTAATTCACCCCTCCACTTT.

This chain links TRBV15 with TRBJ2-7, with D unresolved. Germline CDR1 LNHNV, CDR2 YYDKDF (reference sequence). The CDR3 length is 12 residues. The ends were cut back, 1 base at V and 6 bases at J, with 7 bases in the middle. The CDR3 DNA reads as TGTGCCACCAGCAGAGCCGTGAGCGAGCAGTACTTC. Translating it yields CATSRAVSEQYF. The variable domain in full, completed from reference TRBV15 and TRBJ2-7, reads DAMVIQNPRYQVTQFGKPVTLSCSQTLNHNVMYWYQQKSSQAPKLLFHYYDKDFNNEADTPDNFQSRRPNTSFCFLDIRSPGLGDTAMYLCATSRAVSEQYFGPGTRLTVT.

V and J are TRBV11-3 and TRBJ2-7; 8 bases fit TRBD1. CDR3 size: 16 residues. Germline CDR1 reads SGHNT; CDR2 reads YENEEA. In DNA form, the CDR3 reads TGTGCGAGCGCGGTCCCGACCGGGACAGGTAACTACGAGCAGTACTTC. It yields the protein CASAVPTGTGNYEQYF.

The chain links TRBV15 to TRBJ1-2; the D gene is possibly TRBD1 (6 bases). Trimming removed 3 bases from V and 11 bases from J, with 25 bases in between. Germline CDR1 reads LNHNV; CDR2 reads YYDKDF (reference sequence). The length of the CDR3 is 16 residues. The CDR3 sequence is CATSSSGAGQRPKYTF. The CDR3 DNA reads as TGTGCCACCAGCAGTTCCGGGGCCGGACAGAGACCAAAGTACACCTTC.

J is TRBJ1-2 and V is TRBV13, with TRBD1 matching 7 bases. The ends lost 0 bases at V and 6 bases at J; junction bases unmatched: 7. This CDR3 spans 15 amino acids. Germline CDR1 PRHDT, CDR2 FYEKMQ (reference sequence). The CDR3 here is CASSLGLGGGNGYTF. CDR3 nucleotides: TGTGCCAGCAGCTTAGGTCTCGGAGGGGGCAATGGCTACACCTTC.

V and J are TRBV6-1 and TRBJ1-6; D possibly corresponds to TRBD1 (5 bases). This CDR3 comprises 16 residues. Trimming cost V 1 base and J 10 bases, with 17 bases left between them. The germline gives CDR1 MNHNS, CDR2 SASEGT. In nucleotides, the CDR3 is TGTGCCAGCAGTGAAGAGGGCGGGGGTCCGAGGTCACCCCTCCACTTT. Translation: CASSEEGGGPRSPLHF.

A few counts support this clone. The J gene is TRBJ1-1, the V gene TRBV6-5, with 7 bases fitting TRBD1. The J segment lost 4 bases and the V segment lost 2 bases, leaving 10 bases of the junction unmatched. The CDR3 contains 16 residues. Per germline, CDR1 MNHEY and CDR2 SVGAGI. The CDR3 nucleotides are TGTGCCAGCAGTTACCCCAGGACAGGTGGAGGCACTGAAGCTTTCTTT. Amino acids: CASSYPRTGGGTEAFF.

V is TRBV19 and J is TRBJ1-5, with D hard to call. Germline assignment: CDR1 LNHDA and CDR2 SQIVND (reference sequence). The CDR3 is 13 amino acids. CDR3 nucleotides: TGTGCTTCGAGGAGGGAGAGGAATCAGCCCCAGCATTTT. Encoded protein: CASRRERNQPQHF.

The CDR3 loop reads CASSPAGANVLTF. The CDR3 DNA reads TGTGCCAGCAGCCCAGCTGGGGCCAACGTCCTGACTTTC. The chain recombines TRBV5-6 with TRBJ2-6; D unresolved. The CDR3 extends over 13 amino acids. V dropped 4 bases and J dropped 2 bases, with 4 bases sitting between them. Germline V gives CDR1 SGHDT, CDR2 YYEEEE.